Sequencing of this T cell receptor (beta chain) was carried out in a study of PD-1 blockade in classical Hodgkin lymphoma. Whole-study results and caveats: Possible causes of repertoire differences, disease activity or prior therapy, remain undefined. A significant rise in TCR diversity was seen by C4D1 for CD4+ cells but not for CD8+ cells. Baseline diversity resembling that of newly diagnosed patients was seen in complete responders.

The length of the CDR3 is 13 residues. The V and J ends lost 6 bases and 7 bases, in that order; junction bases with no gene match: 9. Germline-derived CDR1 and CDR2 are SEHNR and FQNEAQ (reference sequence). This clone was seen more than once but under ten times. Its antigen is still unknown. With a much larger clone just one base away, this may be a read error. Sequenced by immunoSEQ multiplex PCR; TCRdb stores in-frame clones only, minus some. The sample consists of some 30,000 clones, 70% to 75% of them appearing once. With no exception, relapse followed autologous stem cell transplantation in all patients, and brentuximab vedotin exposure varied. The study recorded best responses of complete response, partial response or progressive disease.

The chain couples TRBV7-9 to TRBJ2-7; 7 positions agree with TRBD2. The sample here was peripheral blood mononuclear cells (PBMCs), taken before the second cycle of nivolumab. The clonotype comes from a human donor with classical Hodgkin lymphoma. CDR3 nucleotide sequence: TGTGCCAGCAGGTGGGGGGAGGGGCAGGAGCAGTACTTC. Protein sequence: CASRWGEGQEQYF. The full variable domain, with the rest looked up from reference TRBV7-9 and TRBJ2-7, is DTGVSQNPRHKITKRGQNVTFRCDPISEHNRLYWYRQTLGQGPEFLTYFQNEAQLEKSRLLSDRFSAERPKGSFSTLEIQRTEQGDSAMYLCASRWGEGQEQYFGPGTRLTVT.